The TCR beta chain under discussion was sequenced for a study of blood T cell repertoires in COVID-19. From germline, CDR1 is KGHDR and CDR2 SFDVKD. CDR3 size: 15 residues. Losses at the gene ends were 4 bases for V and 0 bases for J; bases not matched to a gene: 2. This clone was seen only once. In the study's own analysis: Using reference gene primer amplification, nucleated cell counts were estimated. Sequenced by immunoSEQ multiplex PCR; TCRdb stores in-frame clones only, minus some. Clone size and V and J calls were adopted from that table, with D and trimming inferred from the DNA. The repertoire holds 50,000 to 55,000 clones, with roughly 85% as singletons.

The source of this sequence is a man aged 55-75 years with acute or convalescent COVID-19. Sequencing was performed on peripheral blood. This sequence joins TRBV24-1 and TRBJ2-3; 8 bases are shared with TRBD2. The CDR3 is CATSELAASTDTQYF. DNA for the CDR3: TGTGCCACCAGTGAACTAGCGGCTAGCACAGATACGCAGTATTTT.